This T cell receptor beta chain was captured in a study of spatial heterogeneity in lung cancer. Study in general: A unique TCR and UMI combination showed up more than ten times in raw reads, on average.

Regarding time point: sample taken at primary tumor resection. The donor population consisted of some 72 patients with untreated, early-stage non-small cell lung cancer. No cell sorting; template was whole RNA from tumor, lung tissue or PBMC. TCR cDNA molecules each had a unique molecular identifier. TCRdb itself ran the 5' RACE reads through MiXCR, one entry per CDR3 protein. The sample holds about 3,100 distinct CDR3 sequences, 15% to 20% seen once. The V end was cut by 3 bases, the J end by 7 bases, with 12 bases between. Germline CDR1 GTSNPN, CDR2 SVGIG (reference sequence). CDR3 length: 13 amino acids.

The chain is built from TRBV30 and TRBJ1-4; tentatively, D is TRBD1 (6 bases). The sequence came from a male donor with early-stage non-small cell lung cancer. Material: normal lung tissue next to the tumor, obtained at surgery. The CDR3 region is CAWRGRGIEKLFF. The CDR3 DNA reads as TGTGCCTGGAGAGGCAGGGGAATTGAAAAACTGTTTTTT.